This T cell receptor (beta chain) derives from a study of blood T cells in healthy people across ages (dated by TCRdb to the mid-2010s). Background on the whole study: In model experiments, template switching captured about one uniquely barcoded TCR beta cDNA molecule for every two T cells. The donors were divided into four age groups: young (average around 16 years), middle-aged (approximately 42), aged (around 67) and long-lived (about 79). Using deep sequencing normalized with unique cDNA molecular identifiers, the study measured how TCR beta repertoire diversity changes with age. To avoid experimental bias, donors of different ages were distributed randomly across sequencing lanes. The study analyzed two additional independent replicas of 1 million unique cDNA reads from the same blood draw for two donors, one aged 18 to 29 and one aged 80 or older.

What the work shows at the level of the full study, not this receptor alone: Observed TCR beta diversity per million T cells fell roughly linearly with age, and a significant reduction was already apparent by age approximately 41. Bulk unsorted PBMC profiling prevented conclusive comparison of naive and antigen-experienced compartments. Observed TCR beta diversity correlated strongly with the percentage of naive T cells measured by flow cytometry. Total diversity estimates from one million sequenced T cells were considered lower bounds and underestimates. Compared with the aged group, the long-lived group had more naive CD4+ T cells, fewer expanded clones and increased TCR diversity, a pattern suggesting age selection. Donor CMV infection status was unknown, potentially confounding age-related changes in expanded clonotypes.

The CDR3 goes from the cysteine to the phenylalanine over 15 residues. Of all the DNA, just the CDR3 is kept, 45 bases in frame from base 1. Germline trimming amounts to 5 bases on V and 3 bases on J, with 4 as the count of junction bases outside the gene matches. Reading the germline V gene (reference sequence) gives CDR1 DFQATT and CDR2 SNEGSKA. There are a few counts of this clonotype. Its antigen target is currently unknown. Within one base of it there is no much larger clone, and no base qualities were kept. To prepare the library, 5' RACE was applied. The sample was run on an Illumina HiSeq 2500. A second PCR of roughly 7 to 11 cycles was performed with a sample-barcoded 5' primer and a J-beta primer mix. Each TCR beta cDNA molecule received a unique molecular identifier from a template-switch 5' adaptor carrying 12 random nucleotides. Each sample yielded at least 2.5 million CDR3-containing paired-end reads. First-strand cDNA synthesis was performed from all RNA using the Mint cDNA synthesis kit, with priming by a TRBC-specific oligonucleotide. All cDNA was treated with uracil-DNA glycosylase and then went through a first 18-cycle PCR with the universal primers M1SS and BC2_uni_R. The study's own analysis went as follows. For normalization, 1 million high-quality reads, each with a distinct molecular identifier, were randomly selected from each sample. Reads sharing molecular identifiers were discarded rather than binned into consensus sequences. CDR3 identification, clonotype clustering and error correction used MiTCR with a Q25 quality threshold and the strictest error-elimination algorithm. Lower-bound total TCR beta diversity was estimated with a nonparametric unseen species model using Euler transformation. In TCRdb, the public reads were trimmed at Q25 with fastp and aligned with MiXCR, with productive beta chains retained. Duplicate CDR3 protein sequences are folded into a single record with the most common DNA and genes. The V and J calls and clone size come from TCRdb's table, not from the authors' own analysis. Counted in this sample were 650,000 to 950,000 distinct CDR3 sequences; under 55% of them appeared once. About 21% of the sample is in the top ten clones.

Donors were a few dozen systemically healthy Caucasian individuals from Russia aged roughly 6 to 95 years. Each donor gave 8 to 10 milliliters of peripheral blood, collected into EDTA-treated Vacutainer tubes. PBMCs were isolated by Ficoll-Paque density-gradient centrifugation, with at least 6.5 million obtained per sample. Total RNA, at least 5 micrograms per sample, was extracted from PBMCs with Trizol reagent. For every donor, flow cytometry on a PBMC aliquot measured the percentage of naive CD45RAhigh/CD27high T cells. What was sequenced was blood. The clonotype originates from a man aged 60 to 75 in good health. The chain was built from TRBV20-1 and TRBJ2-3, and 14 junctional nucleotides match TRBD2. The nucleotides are TGCAGTGCTGATAGGACTAGCGGGAGGACAGATACGCAGTATTTT. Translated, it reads CSADRTSGRTDTQYF.